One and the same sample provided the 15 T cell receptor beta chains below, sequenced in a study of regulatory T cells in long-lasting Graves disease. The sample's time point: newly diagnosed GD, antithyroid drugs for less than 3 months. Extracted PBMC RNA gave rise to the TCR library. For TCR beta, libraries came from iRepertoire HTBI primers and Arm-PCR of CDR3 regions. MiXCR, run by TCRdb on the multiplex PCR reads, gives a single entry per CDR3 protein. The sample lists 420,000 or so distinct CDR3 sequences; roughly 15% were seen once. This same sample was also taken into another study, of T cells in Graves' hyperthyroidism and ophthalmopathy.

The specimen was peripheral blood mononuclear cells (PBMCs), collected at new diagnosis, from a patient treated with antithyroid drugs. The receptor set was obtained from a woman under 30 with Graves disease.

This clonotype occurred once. The CDR3 DNA sequence: TGCAGTGCTAGAGATGTTCGGGAGGGCCTCGGGGAGCTGTTTTTT. Translation gives CSARDVREGLGELFF. This chain links TRBV20-1 with TRBJ2-2; 8 positions match TRBD2. The V gene's germline CDR1 is DFQATT and CDR2 SNEGSKA (reference sequence). There are 15 residues in the CDR3. V dropped 0 bases and J dropped 7; count of bases not matched to a gene: 7.

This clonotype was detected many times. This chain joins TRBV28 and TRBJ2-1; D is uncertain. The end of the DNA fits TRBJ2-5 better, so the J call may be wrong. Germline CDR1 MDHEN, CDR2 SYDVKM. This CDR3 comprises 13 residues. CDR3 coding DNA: TGTGCCAGCAGTCCGTCCCAACCTTGGACCCAGTACTTC. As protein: CASSPSQPWTQYF.

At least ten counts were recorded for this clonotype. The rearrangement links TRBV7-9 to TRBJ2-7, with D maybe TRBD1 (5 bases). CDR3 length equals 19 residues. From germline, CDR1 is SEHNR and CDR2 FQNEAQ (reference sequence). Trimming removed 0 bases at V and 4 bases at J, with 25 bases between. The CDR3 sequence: CASSLAKLTGPRVGYEQYF. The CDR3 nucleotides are TGTGCCAGCAGCTTAGCTAAACTGACCGGCCCCAGGGTTGGATACGAGCAGTACTTC.

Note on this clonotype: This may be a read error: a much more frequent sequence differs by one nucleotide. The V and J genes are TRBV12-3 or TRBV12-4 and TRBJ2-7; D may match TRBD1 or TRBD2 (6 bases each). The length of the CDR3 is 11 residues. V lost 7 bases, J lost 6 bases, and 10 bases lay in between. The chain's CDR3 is CASTGGFEQYF. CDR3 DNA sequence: TGTGCCAGCACCGGGGGCTTCGAGCAGTACTTC.

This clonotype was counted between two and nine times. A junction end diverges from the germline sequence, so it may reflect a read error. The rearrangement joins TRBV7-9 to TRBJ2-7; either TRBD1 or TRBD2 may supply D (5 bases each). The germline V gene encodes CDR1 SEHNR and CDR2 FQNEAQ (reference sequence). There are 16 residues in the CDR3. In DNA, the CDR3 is TGTGCCAGCAGCACGTTCCTCGGGACCTTAGCCTACGAGCACTACTTC. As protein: CASSTFLGTLAYEHYF.

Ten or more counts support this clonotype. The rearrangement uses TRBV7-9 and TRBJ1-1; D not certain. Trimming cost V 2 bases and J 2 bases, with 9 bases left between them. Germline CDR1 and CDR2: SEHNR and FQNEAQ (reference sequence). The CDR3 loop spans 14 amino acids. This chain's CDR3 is CASSLSALNTEAFF. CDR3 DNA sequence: TGTGCCAGCAGCTTATCCGCATTAAACACTGAAGCTTTCTTT.

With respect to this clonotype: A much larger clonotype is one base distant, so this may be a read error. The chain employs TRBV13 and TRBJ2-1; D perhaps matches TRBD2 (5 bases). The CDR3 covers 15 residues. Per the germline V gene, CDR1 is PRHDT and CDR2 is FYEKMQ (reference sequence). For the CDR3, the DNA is TGTGCCAGCAGCTTAGGAAGGCGGGCCTACAATGAGCAGTCCTTC. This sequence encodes CASSLGRRAYNEQSF.

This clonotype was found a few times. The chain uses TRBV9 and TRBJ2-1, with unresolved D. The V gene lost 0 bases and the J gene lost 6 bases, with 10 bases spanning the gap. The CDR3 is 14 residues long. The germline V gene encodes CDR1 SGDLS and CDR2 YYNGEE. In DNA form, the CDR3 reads TGTGCCAGCAGCGTAGTGGTAGCTAGCAATGAGCAGTTCTTC. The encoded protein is CASSVVVASNEQFF.

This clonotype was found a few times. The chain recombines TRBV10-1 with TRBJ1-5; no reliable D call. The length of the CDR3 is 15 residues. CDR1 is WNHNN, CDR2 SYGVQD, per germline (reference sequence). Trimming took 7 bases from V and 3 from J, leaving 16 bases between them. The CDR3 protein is CASTADIPINQPQHF. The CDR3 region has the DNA TGCGCCAGCACTGCCGACATCCCGATCAATCAGCCCCAGCATTTT.

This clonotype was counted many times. CDR3 sequence: CASSLGGAVNTEAFF. The CDR3 DNA follows: TGTGCCAGCAGTTTAGGCGGGGCTGTGAACACTGAAGCTTTCTTT. The gene calls are TRBV28 and TRBJ1-1, with a tentative D call TRBD1 (5 bases). V lost 2 bases, J lost 0 bases, and 10 bases lay in between. Germline-derived CDR1 and CDR2 are MDHEN and SYDVKM. The CDR3 is 15 residues long.

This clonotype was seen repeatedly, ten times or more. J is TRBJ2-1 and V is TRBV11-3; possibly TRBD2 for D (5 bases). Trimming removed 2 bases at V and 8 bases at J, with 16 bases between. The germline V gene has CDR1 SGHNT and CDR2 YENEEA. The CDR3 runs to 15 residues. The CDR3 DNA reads TGTGCCAGCAGCTTACTAGTACGGGAATGGGATGAGCAGTTCTTC. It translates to CASSLLVREWDEQFF.

CDR3 region: CASSASVESTGELFF. For the CDR3, the DNA is TGTGCCAGCAGTGCGTCAGTAGAGTCTACCGGGGAGCTGTTTTTT. The chain joins TRBV2 to TRBJ2-2; D not resolved. V was trimmed by 4 bases and J by 5 bases, leaving 14 bases between them. The CDR3 totals 15 residues. CDR1 and CDR2 from the germline V gene are SNHLY and FYNNEI.

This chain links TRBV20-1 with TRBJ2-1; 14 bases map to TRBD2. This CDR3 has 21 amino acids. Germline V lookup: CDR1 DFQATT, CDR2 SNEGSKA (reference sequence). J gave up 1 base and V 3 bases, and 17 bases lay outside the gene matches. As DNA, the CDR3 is TGCAGTGCTAGCTTCCCATCCGGGACTAGCGGGAGAGGTGTGTCCTACAATGAGCAGTTCTTC. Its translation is CSASFPSGTSGRGVSYNEQFF.

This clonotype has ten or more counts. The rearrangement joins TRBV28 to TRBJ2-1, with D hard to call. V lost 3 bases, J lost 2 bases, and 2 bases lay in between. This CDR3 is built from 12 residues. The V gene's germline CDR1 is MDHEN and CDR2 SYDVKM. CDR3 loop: CASSFTYNEQFF. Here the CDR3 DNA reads TGTGCCAGCAGTTTTACCTACAATGAGCAGTTCTTC.

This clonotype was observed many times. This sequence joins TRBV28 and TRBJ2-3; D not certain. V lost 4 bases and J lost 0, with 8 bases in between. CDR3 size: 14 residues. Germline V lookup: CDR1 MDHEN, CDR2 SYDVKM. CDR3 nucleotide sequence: TGTGCCAGCAGTTCTGGCACCAGCACAGATACGCAGTATTTT. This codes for CASSSGTSTDTQYF.